Here is one T cell receptor beta chain with its context. What this receptor recognizes is not known. No base-level quality is on record; no much larger clone is a single base apart. The TCR beta CDR3 regions were amplified from the RNA transcripts. A first-round RT-PCR of the TCR CDR3 used the HTBI primer set with the Qiagen OneStep RT-PCR kit. A second multiplex PCR round built the libraries, followed by size selection and purification. Sequencing of the libraries was done on an Illumina HiSeq2000 using paired-end 100 bp reads. In the original analysis: SOAPnuke was used to process the raw data, with reads discarded if the reads contained adapters or uncalled bases, had a mean Phred below 15, or lacked an exact constant-primer or identifier match. High-quality paired reads were merged with COPE v1.2.5, and unique nucleotide sequences were defined as clonotypes. Clonotypes were aligned to IMGT TRBV, TRBD and TRBJ reference segments using MiTCR v1.1. Only V-J combinations with frequency above 0.0001, covering 99.2% of repertoires, were analysed. The TCS score was defined as F50 (clonal expansion) divided by E x V (chaos), with BLOSUM62-based TCRdist calculated between CDR3 peptides within each V-J. Welch's t-statistics and random forest reduced around 510 V-J features to about 13, which were used in a naive Bayes classifier (R e1071). In-frame beta chains were kept once TCRdb had trimmed the public reads at Q25 with fastp and called clones with MiXCR. Entries are consolidated by CDR3 protein sequence, retaining the most common genes and DNA. The V and J calls and clone size are TCRdb's, not the authors'. Here the sample has around 620,000 distinct CDR3 sequences; 15% to 20% occur a single time. The leading ten clones occupy less than 4.5% of the sample.

Taken from the germline V gene, the CDR1 and CDR2 loops are SGDLS and YYNGEE. From the cysteine through the phenylalanine, the CDR3 covers 16 amino acids. Only the CDR3 part of the read is kept: 48 bases, read in frame from the first base. V and J lose 2 bases and 3 bases, and a span of 18 bases separates them. This sample is drawn from a study of T cells in Graves' hyperthyroidism and ophthalmopathy (dated by TCRdb to between 2017 and 2020). Describing the broader study: Peripheral blood was sampled at the time of initial diagnosis, prior to any treatment. To identify distinguishing TCR V-J signatures, a discovery cohort of 90 to 100 patients was used, comprising some 43 with Graves' ophthalmopathy and around 57 with stable Graves' hyperthyroidism. Prospective prediction of ophthalmopathy was tested in an independent validation cohort consisting of under 20 hyperthyroidism patients and 15 to 17 patients who later progressed to ophthalmopathy. For training and testing, the roughly 97 patients in the discovery cohort were randomly divided in a 7:3 ratio. Thyroid tissue and blood T-cell repertoires from about six Graves' hyperthyroidism patients were also compared in the study. After sampling, hyperthyroidism patients received methimazole starting at 30 mg daily, and ophthalmopathy patients received high-dose intravenous methylprednisolone. According to the paper, TCR Vbeta CDR3 sequencing was carried out on about 140 peripheral blood samples, which came from 40 to 45 ophthalmopathy, roughly 75 hyperthyroidism and around 17 progressor patients.

Stable Graves' hyperthyroidism was defined as no progression to ophthalmopathy during 18 months of follow-up. Hyperthyroidism patients were newly diagnosed, with disease duration under 2 months, and aged 18 to 65 years. The study excluded patients with uncontrolled infections, other autoimmune diseases, pregnancy or lactation. Clinical symptoms, serum thyroxine and TRAb, thyroid ultrasound, and orbital computed tomography formed the basis for the diagnoses. Ficoll-Paque density gradient centrifugation was used to isolate PBMCs from around 10 ml of fresh peripheral blood. Total RNA was extracted using Trizol reagent, and RNA quality was assessed on an Agilent 2100 Bioanalyzer. Broad study findings and their caveats: Blood samples also contained most of the expanded thyroid clonotypes (frequency above 0.001), which suggests that blood repertoires may reflect thyroid immune responses. A 13 V-J signature model separated ophthalmopathy from stable hyperthyroidism, with around 90% sensitivity and roughly 82% specificity in cross-validation and 80%/75% in testing. In validation, progression to ophthalmopathy was predicted by the model with approximately 67% sensitivity and roughly 72% specificity, a median of about 6.4 months before onset. Sample size was not statistically predetermined, and investigators were not blinded to group allocation.

The chain is encoded by TRBV9 joined to TRBJ2-7; no D gene is confidently identified. Material for sequencing was blood. The TCR was taken from a woman under 40 with Graves' hyperthyroidism. CDR3 sequence: CASSVGMWAKNYEQYF. The DNA is TGTGCCAGCAGCGTGGGGATGTGGGCTAAAAACTACGAGCAGTACTTC.